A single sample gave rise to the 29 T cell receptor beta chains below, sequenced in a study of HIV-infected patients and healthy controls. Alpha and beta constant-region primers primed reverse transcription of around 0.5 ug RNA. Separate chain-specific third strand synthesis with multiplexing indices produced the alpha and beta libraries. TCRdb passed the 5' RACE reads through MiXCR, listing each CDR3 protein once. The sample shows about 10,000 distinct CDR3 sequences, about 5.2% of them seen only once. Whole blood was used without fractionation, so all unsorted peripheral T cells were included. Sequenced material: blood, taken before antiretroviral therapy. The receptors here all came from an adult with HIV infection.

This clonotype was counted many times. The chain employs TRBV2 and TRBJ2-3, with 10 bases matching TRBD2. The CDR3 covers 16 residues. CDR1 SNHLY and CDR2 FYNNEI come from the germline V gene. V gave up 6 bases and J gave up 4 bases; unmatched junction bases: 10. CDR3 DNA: TGTGCCAGCAGCTCTCCCCTAGCGGGGGAATCAGATACGCAGTATTTT. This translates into CASSSPLAGESDTQYF.

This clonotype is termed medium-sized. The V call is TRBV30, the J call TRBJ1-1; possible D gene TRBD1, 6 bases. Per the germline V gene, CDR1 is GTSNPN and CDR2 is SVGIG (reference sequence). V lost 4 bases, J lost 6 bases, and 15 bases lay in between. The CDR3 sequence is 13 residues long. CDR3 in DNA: TGTGCCTGGAAGTACGGTAGGGGGTCTGAAGCTTTCTTT. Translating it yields CAWKYGRGSEAFF.

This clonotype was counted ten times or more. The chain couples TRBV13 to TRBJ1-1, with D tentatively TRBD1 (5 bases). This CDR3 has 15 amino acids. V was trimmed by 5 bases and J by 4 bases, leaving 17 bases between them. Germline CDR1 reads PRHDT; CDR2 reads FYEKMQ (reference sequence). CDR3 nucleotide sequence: TGTGCCAGCAGCCCGGGACGGCAGCTACCCACTGAAGCTTTCTTT. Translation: CASSPGRQLPTEAFF.

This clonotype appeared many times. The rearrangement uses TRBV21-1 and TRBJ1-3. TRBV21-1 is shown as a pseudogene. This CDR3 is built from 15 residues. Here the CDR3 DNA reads TGTGCCAGCAGCCACGGTCCGATCTCTGGAAACACCATATATTTT. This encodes CASSHGPISGNTIYF.

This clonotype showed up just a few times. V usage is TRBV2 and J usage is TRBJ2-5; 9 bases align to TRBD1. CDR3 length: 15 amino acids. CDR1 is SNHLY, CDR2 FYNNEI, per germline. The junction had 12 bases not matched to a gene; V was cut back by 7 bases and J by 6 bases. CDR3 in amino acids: CASTRGQGVWQTQYF. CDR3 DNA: TGTGCCAGCACTCGGGGACAGGGAGTTTGGCAGACCCAGTACTTC.

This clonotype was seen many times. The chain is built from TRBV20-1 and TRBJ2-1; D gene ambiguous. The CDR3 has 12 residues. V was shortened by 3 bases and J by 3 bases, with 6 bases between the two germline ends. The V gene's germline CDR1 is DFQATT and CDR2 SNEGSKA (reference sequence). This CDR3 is CSASLSYNEQFF. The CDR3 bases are TGCAGTGCTAGCTTAAGCTACAATGAGCAGTTCTTC.

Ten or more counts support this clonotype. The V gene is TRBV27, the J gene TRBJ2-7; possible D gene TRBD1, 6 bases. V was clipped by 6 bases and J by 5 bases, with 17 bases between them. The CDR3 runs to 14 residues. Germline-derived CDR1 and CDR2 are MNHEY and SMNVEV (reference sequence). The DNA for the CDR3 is TGTGCCAGCAGCCCGTTACAGGGTGGTAACGAGCAGTACTTC. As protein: CASSPLQGGNEQYF.

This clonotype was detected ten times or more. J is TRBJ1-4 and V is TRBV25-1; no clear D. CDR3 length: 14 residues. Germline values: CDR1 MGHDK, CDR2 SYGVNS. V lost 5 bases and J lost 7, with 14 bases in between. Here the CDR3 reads CASSNKGLGEKLFF. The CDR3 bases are TGTGCCAGCAGTAACAAGGGCTTGGGTGAAAAACTGTTTTTT. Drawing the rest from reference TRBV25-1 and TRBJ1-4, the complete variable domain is EADIYQTPRYLVIGTGKKITLECSQTMGHDKMYWYQQDPGMELHLIHYSYGVNSTEKGDLSSESTVSRIRTEHFPLTLESARPSHTSQYLCASSNKGLGEKLFFGSGTQLSVL.

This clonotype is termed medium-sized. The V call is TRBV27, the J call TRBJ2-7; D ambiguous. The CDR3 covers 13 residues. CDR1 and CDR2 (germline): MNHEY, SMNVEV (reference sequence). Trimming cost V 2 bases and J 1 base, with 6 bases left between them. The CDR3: CASSLGASYEQYF. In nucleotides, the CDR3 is TGTGCCAGCAGTTTAGGAGCGTCCTACGAGCAGTACTTC.

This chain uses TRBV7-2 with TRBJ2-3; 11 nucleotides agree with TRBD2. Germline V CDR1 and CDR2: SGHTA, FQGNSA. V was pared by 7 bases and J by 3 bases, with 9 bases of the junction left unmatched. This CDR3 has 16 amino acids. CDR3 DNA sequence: TGTGCCAGCACCAAGAGAACTAGCGGGAGTACAGATACGCAGTATTTT. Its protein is CASTKRTSGSTDTQYF.

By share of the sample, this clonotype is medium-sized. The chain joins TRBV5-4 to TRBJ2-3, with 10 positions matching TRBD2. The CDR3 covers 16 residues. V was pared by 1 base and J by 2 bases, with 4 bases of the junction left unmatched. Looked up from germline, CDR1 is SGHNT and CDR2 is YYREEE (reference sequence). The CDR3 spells CASSLTSGASTDTQYF. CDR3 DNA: TGTGCCAGCAGCTTGACTAGCGGGGCTTCCACAGATACGCAGTATTTT.

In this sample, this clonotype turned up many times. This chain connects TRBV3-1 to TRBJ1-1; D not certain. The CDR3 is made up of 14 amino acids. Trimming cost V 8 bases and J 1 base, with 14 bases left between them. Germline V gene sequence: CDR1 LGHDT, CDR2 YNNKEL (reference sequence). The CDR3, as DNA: TGTGCCAGCCGGGCGATGGGAGGGAACACTGAAGCTTTCTTT. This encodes CASRAMGGNTEAFF. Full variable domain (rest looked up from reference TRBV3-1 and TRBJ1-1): DTAVSQTPKYLVTQMGNDKSIKCEQNLGHDTMYWYKQDSKKFLKIMFSYNNKELIINETVPNRFSPKSPDKAHLNLHINSLELGDSAVYFCASRAMGGNTEAFFGQGTRLTVV.

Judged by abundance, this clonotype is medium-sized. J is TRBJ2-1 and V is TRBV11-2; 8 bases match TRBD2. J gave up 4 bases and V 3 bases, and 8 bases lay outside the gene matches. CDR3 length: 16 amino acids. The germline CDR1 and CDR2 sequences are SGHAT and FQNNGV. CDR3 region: CASSFKLADRYNEQFF. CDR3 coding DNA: TGTGCCAGCAGCTTCAAACTAGCGGACCGATACAATGAGCAGTTCTTC.

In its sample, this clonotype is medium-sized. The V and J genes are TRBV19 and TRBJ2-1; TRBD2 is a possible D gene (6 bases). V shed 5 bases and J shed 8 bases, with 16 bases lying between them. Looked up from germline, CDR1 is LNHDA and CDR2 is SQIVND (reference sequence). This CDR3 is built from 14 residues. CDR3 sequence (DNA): TGTGCCAGTAGTTTCCTAGGAGGGATCGATGAGCAGTTCTTC. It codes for CASSFLGGIDEQFF.

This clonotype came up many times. The CDR3 loop is CASSLGHGIITEAFF. CDR3 DNA sequence: TGTGCCAGCAGCTTAGGTCACGGGATTATCACTGAAGCTTTCTTT. V and J are TRBV7-9 and TRBJ1-1; no clear D. The germline gives CDR1 SEHNR, CDR2 FQNEAQ (reference sequence). V was cut by 1 base and J by 4 bases, with 13 bases left in between. This CDR3 comprises 15 residues.

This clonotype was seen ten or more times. The CDR3 DNA sequence: TGTGCCAGTAGAGTCCAGGACCACACTGAAGCTTTCTTT. Translated: CASRVQDHTEAFF. This chain uses TRBV19 with TRBJ1-1; D unresolved. The CDR3 totals 13 residues. Germline CDR1 reads LNHDA; CDR2 reads SQIVND (reference sequence). V was clipped by 6 bases and J by 3 bases, with 11 bases between them. The whole variable domain, remainder taken from reference TRBV19 and TRBJ1-1, is DGGITQSPKYLFRKEGQNVTLSCEQNLNHDAMYWYRQDPGQGLRLIYYSQIVNDFQKGDIAEGYSVSREKKESFPLTVTSAQKNPTAFYLCASRVQDHTEAFFGQGTRLTVV.

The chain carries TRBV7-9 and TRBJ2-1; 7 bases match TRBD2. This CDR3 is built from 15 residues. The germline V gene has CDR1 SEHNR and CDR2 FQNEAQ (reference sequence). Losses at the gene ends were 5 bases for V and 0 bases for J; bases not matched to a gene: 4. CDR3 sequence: CASSPAGSSYNEQFF. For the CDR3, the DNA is TGTGCCAGCAGCCCAGCGGGGAGCTCCTACAATGAGCAGTTCTTC.

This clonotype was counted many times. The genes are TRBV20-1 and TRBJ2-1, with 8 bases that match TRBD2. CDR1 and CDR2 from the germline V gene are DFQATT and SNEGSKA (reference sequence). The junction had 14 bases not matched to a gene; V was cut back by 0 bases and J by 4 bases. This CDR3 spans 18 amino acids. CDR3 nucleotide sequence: TGCAGTGCTAGAGATGGGTTTGGCGGGGGGTCCCTTTACAATGAGCAGTTCTTC. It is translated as CSARDGFGGGSLYNEQFF.

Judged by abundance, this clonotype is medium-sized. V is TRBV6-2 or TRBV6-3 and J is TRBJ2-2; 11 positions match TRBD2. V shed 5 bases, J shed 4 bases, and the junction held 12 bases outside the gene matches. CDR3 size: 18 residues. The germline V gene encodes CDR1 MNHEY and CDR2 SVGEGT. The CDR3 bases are TGTGCCAGCAGTCACCGGACGGGACTAGCGGACACCACCGGGGAGCTGTTTTTT. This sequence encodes CASSHRTGLADTTGELFF.

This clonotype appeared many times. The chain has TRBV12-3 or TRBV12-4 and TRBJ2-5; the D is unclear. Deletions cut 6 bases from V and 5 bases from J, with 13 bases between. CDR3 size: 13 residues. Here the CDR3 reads CASSLTARETQYF. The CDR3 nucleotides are TGTGCCAGCAGCCTGACGGCCCGGGAGACCCAGTACTTC.

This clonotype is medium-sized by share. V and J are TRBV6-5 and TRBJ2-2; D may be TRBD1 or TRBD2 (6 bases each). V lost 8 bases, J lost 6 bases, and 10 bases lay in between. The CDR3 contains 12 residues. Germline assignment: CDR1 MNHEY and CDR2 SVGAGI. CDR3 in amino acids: CASVGGPGELFF. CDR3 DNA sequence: TGTGCCAGCGTGGGGGGCCCCGGGGAGCTGTTTTTT.

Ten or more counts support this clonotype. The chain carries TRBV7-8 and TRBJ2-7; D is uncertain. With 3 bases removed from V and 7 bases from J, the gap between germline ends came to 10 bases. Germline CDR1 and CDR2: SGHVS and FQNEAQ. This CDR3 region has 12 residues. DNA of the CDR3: TGTGCCAGCAGCTTTACGCTGTATGAGCAGTACTTC. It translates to CASSFTLYEQYF.

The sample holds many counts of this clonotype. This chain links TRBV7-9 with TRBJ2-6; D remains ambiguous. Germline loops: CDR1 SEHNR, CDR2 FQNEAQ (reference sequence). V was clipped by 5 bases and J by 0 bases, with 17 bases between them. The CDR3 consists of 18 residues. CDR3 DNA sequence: TGTGCCAGCAGCGCAACGGAACAAACCTTCTCTGGGGCCAACGTCCTGACTTTC. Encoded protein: CASSATEQTFSGANVLTF.

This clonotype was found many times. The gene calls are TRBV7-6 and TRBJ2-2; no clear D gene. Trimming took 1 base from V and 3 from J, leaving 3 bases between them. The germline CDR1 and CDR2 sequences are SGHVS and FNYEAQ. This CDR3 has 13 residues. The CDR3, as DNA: TGTGCCAGCAGCTTAGGCGACACCGGGGAGCTGTTTTTT. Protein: CASSLGDTGELFF.

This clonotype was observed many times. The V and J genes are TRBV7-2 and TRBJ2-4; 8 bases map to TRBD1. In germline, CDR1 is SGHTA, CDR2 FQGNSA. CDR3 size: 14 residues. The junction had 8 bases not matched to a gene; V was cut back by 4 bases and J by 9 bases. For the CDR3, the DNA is TGTGCCAGCAGCTCCACAGGGGGTCAAGGCATTCAGTACTTC. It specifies CASSSTGGQGIQYF.

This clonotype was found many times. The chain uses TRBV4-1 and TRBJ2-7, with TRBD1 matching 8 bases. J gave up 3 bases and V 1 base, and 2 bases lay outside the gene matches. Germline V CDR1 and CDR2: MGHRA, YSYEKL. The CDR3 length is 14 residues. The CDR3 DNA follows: TGCGCCAGCAGCCAAGCAGGGGGCGTCTACGAGCAGTACTTC. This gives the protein CASSQAGGVYEQYF.

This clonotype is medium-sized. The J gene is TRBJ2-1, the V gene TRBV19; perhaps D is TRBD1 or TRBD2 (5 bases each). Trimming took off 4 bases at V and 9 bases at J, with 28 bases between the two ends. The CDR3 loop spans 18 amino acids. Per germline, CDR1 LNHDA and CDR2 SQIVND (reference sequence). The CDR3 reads CASSTPPVRDLRGLEQFF. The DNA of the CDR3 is TGTGCCAGTAGTACACCCCCGGTCCGGGACCTCCGCGGTCTTGAGCAGTTCTTC.

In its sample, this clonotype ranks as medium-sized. For the CDR3, the DNA is TGTGCCAGCAGCGCCGGAGCGGGAGGCCCCAAGGCCCAGTACTTC. Protein product: CASSAGAGGPKAQYF. V gene TRBV5-5 combines with J gene TRBJ2-5; the match to TRBD2 covers 9 bases. This CDR3 has 15 amino acids. With V trimmed by 4 bases and J by 9 bases, 13 bases remained unmatched. CDR1 and CDR2 from the germline V gene are SGHKS and YYEKEE (reference sequence).

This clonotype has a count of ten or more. The CDR3 is CASSSKETQYF. The CDR3 coding sequence is TGTGCCAGCAGTTCCAAAGAGACCCAGTACTTC. The gene calls are TRBV6-2 or TRBV6-3 and TRBJ2-5; D is undetermined. The CDR3 consists of 11 residues. Germline assignment: CDR1 MNHEY and CDR2 SVGEGT. The ends were cut back, 4 bases at V and 3 bases at J, with 3 bases in the middle.